The rows below give T cell receptor beta chains drawn from one sample of a study of T cell repertoires in aging, cancer and after chemotherapy. TCRdb recomputed calls from the multiplex PCR reads with MiXCR, one row per CDR3 protein. The sample has thousands of distinct CDR3 sequences, roughly 51% seen once. The sequencing sample was made of blood. All receptors derive from a human donor with a solid tumor. Both conserved end residues are trimmed from each CDR3. Each record gives: CDR3 length, V gene, J gene, D gene, CDR3 protein. D genes are given only for firm matches.

cdr3_length: 12; v_call: TRBV12-3/TRBV12-4; j_call: TRBJ1-2; d_call: NA; cdr3_aa: ASKRQELYYGYT
cdr3_length: 12; v_call: TRBV9; j_call: TRBJ2-7; d_call: NA; cdr3_aa: ASSVAPFFDEQY
cdr3_length: 10; v_call: TRBV15; j_call: TRBJ2-5; d_call: NA; cdr3_aa: ATSRGEETQY
cdr3_length: 11; v_call: TRBV7-9; j_call: TRBJ2-3; d_call: NA; cdr3_aa: ASSLASGDTQY
cdr3_length: 16; v_call: TRBV11-1; j_call: TRBJ2-2; d_call: TRBD1; cdr3_aa: ASSPTGNPSSNTGELF
cdr3_length: 12; v_call: TRBV5-6; j_call: TRBJ1-4; d_call: NA; cdr3_aa: ASSLTGTNEKLF
cdr3_length: 13; v_call: TRBV27; j_call: TRBJ1-3; d_call: NA; cdr3_aa: ASRRTGSSGNTIY
cdr3_length: 11; v_call: TRBV6-6; j_call: TRBJ2-7; d_call: TRBD1; cdr3_aa: ASDRGPTYEQY
cdr3_length: 12; v_call: TRBV6-5; j_call: TRBJ1-1; d_call: NA; cdr3_aa: ASSYSMGGLGAF
cdr3_length: 13; v_call: TRBV19; j_call: TRBJ2-7; d_call: TRBD1; cdr3_aa: ASSAGQGKAYEQY
cdr3_length: 15; v_call: TRBV7-9; j_call: TRBJ2-7; d_call: NA; cdr3_aa: ASSLGLGTGLSYEQY
cdr3_length: 11; v_call: TRBV6-5; j_call: TRBJ1-2; d_call: NA; cdr3_aa: ASSQTGRGGYT
cdr3_length: 14; v_call: TRBV5-1; j_call: TRBJ2-2; d_call: NA; cdr3_aa: ASSLWGHLTDRELF
cdr3_length: 14; v_call: TRBV19; j_call: TRBJ2-1; d_call: NA; cdr3_aa: ASSIVSGPLYNEQF
cdr3_length: 10; v_call: TRBV30; j_call: TRBJ1-1; d_call: NA; cdr3_aa: AWSLRGSEAF
cdr3_length: 13; v_call: TRBV7-8; j_call: TRBJ2-1; d_call: TRBD2; cdr3_aa: ASSSGTSGNLKQF
cdr3_length: 11; v_call: TRBV6-1; j_call: TRBJ2-7; d_call: NA; cdr3_aa: ASSEGNRDEQY
cdr3_length: 10; v_call: TRBV19; j_call: TRBJ2-7; d_call: TRBD1; cdr3_aa: ASSPDRDEQY
cdr3_length: 12; v_call: TRBV29-1; j_call: TRBJ1-2; d_call: TRBD1; cdr3_aa: SVEGGGTGYGYT
cdr3_length: 12; v_call: TRBV20-1; j_call: TRBJ2-7; d_call: TRBD2; cdr3_aa: SAVSGMSSYEQY
cdr3_length: 11; v_call: TRBV5-1; j_call: TRBJ1-2; d_call: NA; cdr3_aa: ASSLDRVQGYT
cdr3_length: 13; v_call: TRBV12-3/TRBV12-4; j_call: TRBJ2-7; d_call: NA; cdr3_aa: ASRWTATVSYEQY
cdr3_length: 13; v_call: TRBV6-5; j_call: NA; d_call: NA; cdr3_aa: ASSESVGSYNEQF
cdr3_length: 12; v_call: TRBV5-4; j_call: TRBJ2-7; d_call: TRBD2; cdr3_aa: ASSFRGVPYEQY
cdr3_length: 13; v_call: TRBV7-3; j_call: TRBJ2-1; d_call: TRBD2; cdr3_aa: ASSLGGGGWDEQF
cdr3_length: 15; v_call: TRBV24-1; j_call: TRBJ2-2; d_call: TRBD2; cdr3_aa: ATSEGLDGGNTGELF
cdr3_length: 10; v_call: TRBV29-1; j_call: TRBJ1-1; d_call: NA; cdr3_aa: SVGRGDTEAF
cdr3_length: 13; v_call: TRBV4-1; j_call: TRBJ2-7; d_call: TRBD1; cdr3_aa: ASSPRQGAFLELY
cdr3_length: 13; v_call: TRBV24-1; j_call: TRBJ1-2; d_call: TRBD1; cdr3_aa: ATSTGQGSSYGYT
cdr3_length: 12; v_call: TRBV6-5; j_call: TRBJ2-5; d_call: NA; cdr3_aa: ASSSGTLGETQY
cdr3_length: 10; v_call: TRBV5-1; j_call: TRBJ2-7; d_call: NA; cdr3_aa: ASSGPFYEQY
cdr3_length: 11; v_call: TRBV19; j_call: TRBJ2-7; d_call: TRBD2; cdr3_aa: ASSSGLYYEQY
cdr3_length: 12; v_call: TRBV19; j_call: TRBJ1-5; d_call: NA; cdr3_aa: ASSTNRVNQPQH
cdr3_length: 9; v_call: TRBV20-1; j_call: TRBJ2-7; d_call: NA; cdr3_aa: SARSRYEQY
cdr3_length: 13; v_call: TRBV5-4; j_call: TRBJ2-7; d_call: NA; cdr3_aa: ASSFARGASYEQY
cdr3_length: 13; v_call: TRBV7-9; j_call: TRBJ2-1; d_call: TRBD1; cdr3_aa: ASRETGGQYNEQF
cdr3_length: 12; v_call: TRBV6-4; j_call: TRBJ1-2; d_call: TRBD1; cdr3_aa: ASSDSGQDYGYT
cdr3_length: 9; v_call: TRBV30; j_call: TRBJ1-2; d_call: NA; cdr3_aa: AWSGGAGYT
cdr3_length: 10; v_call: TRBV7-2; j_call: TRBJ2-1; d_call: NA; cdr3_aa: ASSSAPEEQF
cdr3_length: 14; v_call: TRBV19; j_call: TRBJ1-2; d_call: TRBD1; cdr3_aa: ASSMGQRQGNYGYT
cdr3_length: 13; v_call: TRBV5-6; j_call: TRBJ1-5; d_call: NA; cdr3_aa: ASSNSRISDQPQH
cdr3_length: 12; v_call: TRBV5-1; j_call: TRBJ2-7; d_call: NA; cdr3_aa: ASSPQGGGYEQY